The present entry profiles one T cell receptor beta chain with its context. This sample stems from a study of T-cell reconstitution after alpha-beta-depleted transplantation in children. Unique molecular identifiers were incorporated when the TCRbeta library was constructed. TCRdb redid the calling of the PCR reads with MiXCR, one entry per CDR3 protein. The repertoire has a few hundred thousand distinct CDR3 sequences, roughly a quarter of them found once; the top ten carry 30% to 45%. Sample: PBMCs, taken before TCRalphabeta/CD19-depleted stem cell transplant. This receptor was taken from a boy younger than two with Wiskott-Aldrich syndrome, due to receive a stem cell transplant.

The chain's CDR3 is CASTDPSVFNEQFF. The CDR3 DNA is TGCGCCAGCACCGATCCTAGCGTGTTCAATGAGCAGTTCTTC. The chain joins TRBV5-1 to TRBJ2-1, with D perhaps matching TRBD2 (6 bases). In germline, CDR1 is SGHRS, CDR2 YFSETQ. V was trimmed by 6 bases and J by 6 bases, leaving 16 bases between them. The CDR3 covers 14 residues.